The T cell receptor (beta chain) under discussion was sequenced for a study of blood T cell repertoires in COVID-19. The wider study: Samples of COVID-19 (acute and convalescent) were obtained from the United States, Italy and Spain. T cells, B-cell-depleted T cells, or PBMCs supplied cDNA or gDNA.

Germline V gene sequence: CDR1 MDHEN, CDR2 SYDVKM. V shed 0 bases, J shed 1 base, and the junction held 4 bases outside the gene matches. The CDR3 contains 18 residues. In the authors' workflow: Reference gene primer amplification gave estimated nucleated cell counts. Using immunoSEQ multiplex PCR, the repertoire was profiled, and TCRdb retains in-frame clones only, with some absent. The V and J calls and clone size come from that table; D and trimming were worked out from the DNA. The table shows 150,000 to 200,000 clones, with roughly 90% occurring only once. In Seattle, patients joined the study during active infection and were tracked longitudinally.

Sequenced: peripheral blood. The gene calls are TRBV28 and TRBJ1-3; 12 bases map to TRBD1. This clonotype was obtained from a man younger than 40 with COVID-19, enrolled during active disease. The DNA for the CDR3 is TGTGCCAGCAGTTTATGGGGACAGGGGGCGAGGTCTGGAAACACCATATATTTT. This gives the protein CASSLWGQGARSGNTIYF.